This T cell receptor beta chain was found in a study of cytomegalovirus exposure and HLA in healthy donors. General study points: Listed as cytomegalovirus-associated were more than 150 TCR beta chains.

The CDR3 spans 12 residues. Trimming cost V 0 bases and J 6 bases, with 6 bases left between them. The germline V gene encodes CDR1 SQVTM and CDR2 ANQGSEA. Measured with immunoSEQ multiplex PCR; TCRdb has only the in-frame clones, and not every one. The top ten clones hold about 4.3% of a sample with 65,000 or so clones, approximately 94% of them seen once. Worth noting for this clone: Its antigen is currently unknown.

Specimen: PBMCs. The V and J genes are TRBV29-1 and TRBJ2-1; D remains ambiguous. This TCR came from a man aged 18 to 29 in good health and CMV-seropositive. CDR3 nucleotide sequence: TGCAGCGTTGAAGATCGTTTCAATGAGCAGTTCTTC. It encodes CSVEDRFNEQFF.